This TCR beta chain derives from a study of blood T cell repertoires in COVID-19 (dated by TCRdb to between 2020 and 2021). Regarding the study in general: The collaborator samples originated in the United States, Italy and Spain and spanned the acute and convalescent phases of COVID-19. The prospective study material was composed of cDNA or gDNA derived from T cells, B-cell-depleted T cells, or PBMCs. The dataset comprised deeply sampled blood TCRbeta repertoires from subjects exposed to, actively infected with, or recovered from COVID-19. The repertoires were made available in a free public database intended to serve as a resource for research on the immune response to SARS-CoV-2. The samples were drawn from two sources: the first 160 participants of the ongoing ImmuneRACE study, and 1,254 subjects contributed by 6 global collaborators. Nearly every sample came with metadata listing a de-identified subject ID, COVID-19 status, age in years and sex. HLA class I and class II types, where available, came from metadata supplied by the sample provider rather than from assay-based typing.

TCRbeta CDR3 regions were amplified from genomic DNA using the immunoSEQ Assay, a bias-controlled multiplex PCR. Per the source publication's procedure: Within the assay, amplification of reference gene primers was used to estimate how many nucleated cells each sample contained. To quantify the absolute abundance of each unique TCRbeta CDR3 rearrangement, sequence reads were collapsed and filtered. For each sample, productive Simpson clonality was calculated as the square root of Simpson's diversity index across productive rearrangements. Imported from immuneACCESS, the table was reduced by TCRdb to in-frame sequences with V and J called. These copies leave out some clones; in studies compared against another copy, an unresolved V gene accounts for under half, and the cause of the remainder is not known. V, J and clone size reflect that table, while D and trimming were determined from the DNA. This sample has roughly 250,000 clones in its table, and about 82% of those were observed once. The top ten hold approximately 6.3% of the sample.

About this clone: What antigen it recognizes has not been identified. No clone much larger than this one lies a single base away; base qualities are absent.

Relative to germline, V is 4 bases shorter and J is 6 bases shorter, with 11 bases between their ends. For CDR1 and CDR2, the germline V gene lists SQVTM and ANQGSEA. The CDR3 starts with the cysteine, ends with the phenylalanine, and has 12 residues. CDR3 DNA is the only sequence kept; it has 36 bases, read in frame from the first base. Beyond this particular receptor, the publication reports: The amount of clinical and demographic metadata varied by source and participant and was provided uncurated.

Whole blood was collected in K2EDTA tubes by collaborating institutions according to the institutions' own protocols. For TCRbeta analysis, collaborators shipped samples as frozen whole blood, isolated PBMCs, or DNA extracted from either of those sample types. Specimen: peripheral blood. The V and J genes are TRBV29-1 and TRBJ2-3; tentative D gene TRBD1, with 5 bases matching. The TCR comes from a woman aged 55-69 years with active or convalescent COVID-19. This receptor has the CDR3 CSVVGASDTQYF. The sequence in DNA is TGCAGCGTTGTAGGGGCGTCGGATACGCAGTATTTT.